This is a list of T cell receptor beta chains from one sample in a study of graft-versus-host responses after intestinal transplantation. The table came from immunoSEQ multiplex PCR; TCRdb's copy has only in-frame clones and leaves some out. This repertoire shows tens of thousands of clones, about 93% found once; its top ten account for 2.5% to 3%. Sequencing used PBMCs, obtained about 4 months after intestinal transplantation. These TCRs come from a human patient who received an intestinal transplant, so some T cells may come from the graft donor. Each CDR3 is given with its conserved first and last residue. Fields, in order: J gene, clone size, D gene, V gene, CDR3 protein, CDR3 DNA. The D gene is left open where the match is weak. Only part of the rows carry a size: once, few, many, or a class if the clone is expanded.

j_gene: TRBJ2-1
abundance: -
d_gene: -
v_gene: TRBV10-3
CDR3aa: CAIRGLDYNEQFF
CDR3nt: TGTGCCATCAGAGGGCTAGATTACAATGAGCAGTTCTTC

j_gene: TRBJ1-4
abundance: -
d_gene: TRBD1
v_gene: TRBV2
CDR3aa: CASSRQGGEKLFF
CDR3nt: TGTGCCAGCAGTAGACAGGGAGGCGAAAAACTGTTTTTT

j_gene: TRBJ2-7
abundance: -
d_gene: -
v_gene: TRBV10-1
CDR3aa: CASSESGTKYEQYF
CDR3nt: TGCGCCAGCAGTGAGTCGGGGACAAAGTACGAGCAGTACTTC

j_gene: TRBJ2-3
abundance: -
d_gene: -
v_gene: TRBV6-4
CDR3aa: CASSPGSTDTQYF
CDR3nt: TGTGCCAGCAGTCCCGGGTCCACAGATACGCAGTATTTT

j_gene: TRBJ2-1
abundance: once
d_gene: -
v_gene: TRBV5-1
CDR3aa: CASSSARQRYNEQFF
CDR3nt: TGCGCCAGCAGCTCCGCACGACAGAGATACAATGAGCAGTTCTTC

j_gene: TRBJ2-7
abundance: -
d_gene: TRBD2
v_gene: TRBV7-9
CDR3aa: CASSAGLAGPYVQYF
CDR3nt: TGTGCCAGCAGCGCCGGACTAGCGGGGCCCTATGTGCAGTACTTC

j_gene: TRBJ1-2
abundance: -
d_gene: -
v_gene: TRBV4-3
CDR3aa: CASSMGGHGYTF
CDR3nt: TGCGCCAGCAGTATGGGGGGCCATGGCTACACCTTC

j_gene: TRBJ2-3
abundance: -
d_gene: -
v_gene: TRBV2
CDR3aa: CASSNQGFDTQYF
CDR3nt: TGTGCCAGCAGTAATCAGGGGTTCGATACGCAGTATTTT

j_gene: TRBJ2-3
abundance: -
d_gene: -
v_gene: TRBV5-6
CDR3aa: CASSLELADTQYF
CDR3nt: TGTGCCAGCAGCTTGGAACTTGCAGATACGCAGTATTTT

j_gene: TRBJ2-5
abundance: -
d_gene: TRBD2
v_gene: TRBV11-2
CDR3aa: CASSSGGGKETQYF
CDR3nt: TGTGCCAGCAGCTCGGGGGGAGGGAAAGAGACCCAGTACTTC

j_gene: TRBJ1-1
abundance: -
d_gene: -
v_gene: TRBV6-5
CDR3aa: CASIPGTKDTEAFF
CDR3nt: TGTGCCAGCATCCCCGGGACGAAGGACACTGAAGCTTTCTTT

j_gene: TRBJ2-7
abundance: -
d_gene: TRBD1
v_gene: TRBV25-1
CDR3aa: CASSEGAGGSYEQYF
CDR3nt: TGTGCCAGCAGTGAAGGTGCAGGGGGCTCCTACGAGCAGTACTTC

j_gene: TRBJ2-1
abundance: -
d_gene: TRBD2
v_gene: TRBV5-6
CDR3aa: CASSLPGTSGSNEQFF
CDR3nt: TGTGCCAGCAGCCTCCCCGGGACTAGCGGGAGCAATGAGCAGTTCTTC

j_gene: TRBJ2-2
abundance: -
d_gene: -
v_gene: TRBV6-5
CDR3aa: CASSPLAGELFF
CDR3nt: TGTGCCAGCAGTCCTTTAGCCGGGGAGCTGTTTTTT

j_gene: TRBJ2-5
abundance: -
d_gene: -
v_gene: TRBV18
CDR3aa: CASLGRLQETQYF
CDR3nt: TGTGCCAGTCTTGGACGGCTCCAAGAGACCCAGTACTTC

j_gene: TRBJ2-7
abundance: -
d_gene: TRBD1
v_gene: TRBV29-1
CDR3aa: CSVETLGQGVSYEQYF
CDR3nt: TGCAGCGTTGAAACTTTAGGACAGGGGGTGTCCTACGAGCAGTACTTC

j_gene: TRBJ2-7
abundance: -
d_gene: -
v_gene: TRBV10-3
CDR3aa: CAISDHNSGSSYEQYF
CDR3nt: TGTGCCATCAGTGATCATAACTCGGGTTCTTCCTACGAGCAGTACTTC

j_gene: TRBJ1-1
abundance: -
d_gene: -
v_gene: TRBV19
CDR3aa: CASSIGGMNTEAFF
CDR3nt: TGTGCCAGTAGTATTGGCGGTATGAACACTGAAGCTTTCTTT

j_gene: TRBJ2-1
abundance: -
d_gene: -
v_gene: TRBV11-1
CDR3aa: CASSLIGTSRYNEQFF
CDR3nt: TGTGCCAGCAGCTTAATTGGTACTAGCCGTTACAATGAGCAGTTCTTC

j_gene: TRBJ2-7
abundance: once
d_gene: TRBD2
v_gene: TRBV4-2
CDR3aa: CASSQDLAGGGEQYF
CDR3nt: TGTGCCAGCAGCCAAGACCTAGCGGGAGGAGGCGAGCAGTACTTC

j_gene: TRBJ1-2
abundance: -
d_gene: -
v_gene: TRBV27
CDR3aa: CASSFNQQASGGGYTF
CDR3nt: TGTGCCAGCAGTTTTAACCAACAGGCGTCCGGAGGGGGCTACACCTTC

j_gene: TRBJ2-3
abundance: -
d_gene: -
v_gene: TRBV6-1
CDR3aa: CASVNRRGDTQYF
CDR3nt: TGTGCCAGTGTAAACAGGAGGGGAGATACGCAGTATTTT

j_gene: TRBJ1-1
abundance: once
d_gene: -
v_gene: TRBV5-8
CDR3aa: CASSYGGLNTEAFF
CDR3nt: TGTGCCAGCAGCTACGGGGGACTGAACACTGAAGCTTTCTTT

j_gene: TRBJ1-5
abundance: -
d_gene: -
v_gene: TRBV2
CDR3aa: CASSIAGRNQPQHF
CDR3nt: TGTGCCAGCAGTATTGCAGGGCGCAATCAGCCCCAGCATTTT

j_gene: TRBJ2-3
abundance: -
d_gene: -
v_gene: TRBV7-2
CDR3aa: CASSLAASYTDTQYF
CDR3nt: TGTGCCAGCAGCTTAGCCGCTAGTTACACAGATACGCAGTATTTT

j_gene: TRBJ2-1
abundance: once
d_gene: -
v_gene: TRBV28
CDR3aa: CASNGDPSLDNEQFF
CDR3nt: TGTGCCAGCAACGGGGACCCTTCACTGGACAATGAGCAGTTCTTC

j_gene: TRBJ2-5
abundance: -
d_gene: TRBD2
v_gene: TRBV27
CDR3aa: CASKRGPKETQYF
CDR3nt: TGTGCCAGCAAGCGGGGGCCCAAAGAGACCCAGTACTTC